The present T cell receptor (beta chain) was sequenced within a study of blood T cell repertoires in COVID-19. Study background: The United States, Italy and Spain provided the acute and convalescent COVID-19 samples.

The CDR3 length is 12 residues. Assay used: immunoSEQ multiplex PCR; TCRdb lists only in-frame clones, some missing. The profile shows over 95,000 clones, around 74% of them singletons. Details on this clone: An end of the junction differs from the germline gene, which may be a read error.

The source is an elderly woman with active or convalescent COVID-19. Source material: peripheral blood. The genes are TRBV12-3 or TRBV12-4 and TRBJ2-7; TRBD1 matches 7 bases. This CDR3 is CASSLGTGLPCF. CDR3 DNA: TGTGCCAGCAGTTTAGGGACAGGCCTACCTTGCTTC.